This T cell receptor beta chain was captured by sequencing in a study of cytomegalovirus exposure and HLA in healthy donors. Study in general: The approximately 120 validation repertoires, a later analysis reported, used the same platform as the approximately 700 first-cohort repertoires. Study observations and caveats: Diagnosis of cytomegalovirus status made by the classifier reportedly showed high specificity and sensitivity.

CDR3 size: 13 residues. Germline V gene lookup returns CDR1 MNHNY and CDR2 SVGAGI (reference sequence). V was shortened by 6 bases and J by 15 bases, with 20 bases between the two germline ends. The validation cohort, a group of around 120 subjects, included the donors and was separate from the approximately 660-subject first cohort. As concerns this clone: Its antigen is still unknown.

Libraries were prepared by immunoSEQ multiplex PCR; TCRdb keeps only in-frame clonotypes and omits some of them. The top ten clones hold 5.7% of a sample with about 160,000 clones, approximately 87% of them seen once. The sequence came from a woman aged 25 to 39 in good health and CMV-seronegative. Material: PBMCs. V usage is TRBV6-6 and J usage is TRBJ1-4, with D unresolved. CDR3 sequence: CASREYAPKMVFF. DNA for the CDR3: TGTGCCAGCAGAGAATACGCACCTAAAATGGTGTTTTTT.